These T cell receptor beta chains were read from a single sample in a study of control samples from healthy donors and cancer patients. The protocol was immunoSEQ multiplex PCR, while the TCRdb copy is restricted to in-frame clones and leaves out a portion. This repertoire shows 90,000 to 150,000 clones, 88% found once; its top ten account for around 3.4%. Sequenced: blood. All receptors derive from a man between 35 and 55 years old in good health. CDR3s include the opening cysteine and the closing phenylalanine or tryptophan. D genes are given only for firm matches. Size tells how often a clone was seen (once, few, many) or the class of an expanded clone, and some rows leave it out.

clone_size d_call j_call v_call cdr3_aa cdr3_nt
NA NA TRBJ1-3 TRBV24-1 CATSDLPSNPGSGNTIYF TGTGCCACCAGTGATTTGCCCTCAAACCCCGGCTCTGGAAACACCATATATTTT
NA NA TRBJ1-4 TRBV19 CASSIRGPSGRGEKLFF TGTGCCAGTAGTATTAGGGGACCTTCCGGGAGGGGTGAAAAACTGTTTTTT
NA NA TRBJ1-2 TRBV10-3 CAISEGGNYGYTF TGTGCCATCAGTGAGGGGGGTAACTATGGCTACACCTTC
NA NA TRBJ2-4 TRBV4-2 CASSQGGERNIQYF TGTGCCAGCAGCCAAGGGGGGGAAAGGAACATTCAGTACTTC
NA TRBD1 TRBJ2-7 TRBV10-3 CAISEIGQGFEQYF TGTGCCATCAGTGAAATCGGACAGGGGTTCGAGCAGTACTTC
NA TRBD2 TRBJ2-1 TRBV15 CATSRLAGVQQFF TGTGCCACCAGCAGACTAGCGGGGGTACAGCAGTTCTTC
NA NA TRBJ1-2 TRBV5-5 CASSLTLGVYGYTF TGTGCCAGCAGCTTAACGCTTGGTGTCTATGGCTACACCTTC
NA NA TRBJ1-2 TRBV7-2 CASSFYRDSYGYTF TGTGCCAGCAGCTTTTACAGGGATAGCTATGGCTACACCTTC
NA NA TRBJ2-7 TRBV9 CASSARPEAPLEQYF TGTGCCAGCAGCGCCCGCCCGGAGGCTCCCCTGGAGCAGTACTTC
NA NA TRBJ2-5 TRBV25-1 CASSELRGQYF TGTGCCAGCAGTGAACTGAGGGGCCAGTACTTC
NA TRBD1 TRBJ2-3 TRBV6-5 CASDNGQGILDTQYF TGTGCCAGTGACAACGGACAGGGGATTTTAGATACGCAGTATTTT
NA NA TRBJ1-1 TRBV12-3/TRBV12-4 CASKPTENTEAFF TGTGCCAGCAAACCGACAGAGAACACTGAAGCTTTCTTT
once TRBD1 TRBJ2-2 TRBV5-8 CASSPWTGKNTGELFF TGTGCCAGCAGCCCTTGGACAGGGAAGAACACCGGGGAGCTGTTTTTT
once NA TRBJ1-1 TRBV12-5 CASGLPQVVNTEAFF TGTGCTAGTGGTTTGCCCCAGGTGGTGAACACTGAAGCTTTCTTT
NA NA TRBJ1-2 TRBV3-1/TRBV3-2 CASSRLGRNGYTF TGTGCCAGCAGCCGACTAGGAAGGAATGGCTACACCTTC
once NA TRBJ2-3 TRBV9 CASSVEASLGTDTQYF TGTGCCAGCAGCGTAGAGGCGAGTCTAGGCACAGATACGCAGTATTTT
NA TRBD2 TRBJ2-3 TRBV5-1 CASSRGLAGGLTDTQYF TGCGCCAGCAGCAGGGGACTAGCGGGGGGACTCACAGATACGCAGTATTTT
NA TRBD1 TRBJ1-2 TRBV5-4 CASNNRGYGYTF TGTGCCAGCAATAACAGGGGTTACGGCTACACCTTC
NA NA TRBJ1-1 TRBV7-3 CASSLTGTSNTEAFF TGTGCCAGCAGCTTAACAGGGACATCGAACACTGAAGCTTTCTTT
NA NA TRBJ1-1 TRBV7-3 CASSLGMNTEAFF TGTGCCAGCAGCTTAGGCATGAACACTGAAGCTTTCTTT
NA NA TRBJ1-2 TRBV4-3 CASSQEKATGDYTF TGCGCCAGCAGCCAAGAAAAAGCAACAGGCGACTACACCTTC
NA NA TRBJ1-1 TRBV12-3/TRBV12-4 CASNGPDRSEAFF TGTGCCAGCAATGGCCCCGACAGATCTGAAGCTTTCTTT
NA NA TRBJ1-2 TRBV19 CASSMVRPYGYTF TGTGCCAGTAGTATGGTTCGGCCCTATGGCTACACCTTC
NA NA TRBJ1-1 TRBV5-6 CASSLFGGGTEAFF TGTGCCAGCAGCTTGTTCGGGGGTGGGACTGAAGCTTTCTTT
NA TRBD2 TRBJ2-3 TRBV30 CAGGTSGNTDTQYF TGTGCCGGTGGGACTAGCGGGAACACAGATACGCAGTATTTT
NA NA TRBJ2-6 TRBV7-9 CASSLRNSGANVLTF TGTGCCAGCAGCTTAAGAAACTCTGGGGCCAACGTCCTGACTTTC
NA TRBD2 TRBJ2-2 TRBV7-6 CASSLMLAGDGELFF TGTGCCAGCAGCTTAATGCTAGCGGGGGACGGGGAGCTGTTTTTT
NA NA TRBJ1-4 TRBV25-1 CASSDSARLNEKLFF TGTGCCAGCAGTGATTCGGCCAGGCTTAATGAAAAACTGTTTTTT
NA NA TRBJ2-5 TRBV24-1 CATTGGDSRTQYF TGTGCCACCACAGGGGGGGACTCTCGGACCCAGTACTTC